The 16 T cell receptor beta chains listed next were all sequenced from one sample in a study of Ad26.COV2.S vaccination and SARS-CoV-2 variants. Treatment: some 20 received Ad26.COV2.S at low or high dose, single or two shots; about 5 received placebo; per-sample allocation not given. At day 63 after the first vaccine or placebo injection, samples were drawn. Data came from immunoSEQ multiplex PCR; TCRdb stores just in-frame clones and leaves some out. Of roughly 300,000 clones listed, 70% to 90% are singletons. This material consisted of peripheral blood, taken in a trial of Ad26.COV2.S vaccine versus placebo. These receptors were collected from a person aged 18-60 years who received the Ad26.COV2.S COVID-19 vaccine or a placebo.

The rearrangement links TRBV10-2 to TRBJ1-6; 7 bases agree with TRBD1. Unmatched junction bases numbered 8, after V lost 3 bases and J lost 9 bases. CDR1 WSHSY and CDR2 SAAADI come from the germline V gene. There are 15 residues in the CDR3. CDR3 residues: CASSDGQVQSSPLHF. The CDR3 DNA follows: TGCGCCAGCAGTGATGGACAGGTCCAGAGTTCACCCCTCCACTTT.

This clone was detected ten times or more. V is TRBV9 and J is TRBJ1-4, with D possibly matching TRBD1 (5 bases). The V and J ends lost 4 bases and 8 bases respectively, with 12 bases between them. There are 13 residues in the CDR3. Germline lookup yields CDR1 SGDLS and CDR2 YYNGEE. CDR3 residues: CASSSGPPEKLFF. CDR3 in DNA: TGTGCCAGCAGCTCGGGACCCCCAGAAAAACTGTTTTTT. The variable domain in full, with the rest retrieved from reference TRBV9 and TRBJ1-4, is DSGVTQTPKHLITATGQRVTLRCSPRSGDLSVYWYQQSLDQGLQFLIQYYNGEERAKGNILERFSAQQFPDLHSELNLSSLELGDSALYFCASSSGPPEKLFFGSGTQLSVL.

The rearrangement joins TRBV6-6 to TRBJ2-7; 7 positions match TRBD1. Germline CDR1 MNHNY, CDR2 SVGAGI (reference sequence). This CDR3 is 15 amino acids long. V lost 5 bases to trimming and J lost 3 bases; unmatched junction nucleotides: 10. The CDR3 here is CASSRAQAGGYEQYF. CDR3 bases: TGTGCCAGCAGTCGGGCCCAGGCAGGGGGCTACGAGCAGTACTTC.

DNA of the CDR3: TGTGCCAGCAGCCTACCGTCCAAAAGGGGGACTAGCACAGATACGCAGTATTTT. This sequence encodes CASSLPSKRGTSTDTQYF. The chain uses TRBV4-2 and TRBJ2-3; D is perhaps TRBD1 or TRBD2 (6 bases each). CDR1 and CDR2 (germline): LGHNA, YNFKEQ. The CDR3 is made up of 18 amino acids. Deletions cut 4 bases from V and 0 bases from J, with 20 bases between.

The CDR3 DNA reads as TGTGCCAGCAGTTTAGTGGCAGGAAGGTATGGCTACACCTTC. Translated: CASSLVAGRYGYTF. V usage is TRBV27 and J usage is TRBJ1-2; D unclear. The CDR3 has 14 residues. V was trimmed by 2 bases and J by 5 bases, leaving 12 bases between them. The V gene's germline CDR1 is MNHEY and CDR2 SMNVEV (reference sequence).

V usage is TRBV9 and J usage is TRBJ2-3; D gene ambiguous. V shed 0 bases and J shed 4 bases, with 6 bases lying between them. The CDR3 totals 13 residues. CDR1 is SGDLS, CDR2 YYNGEE, per germline. The CDR3 coding sequence is TGTGCCAGCAGCGTAGTAGGATCAGATACGCAGTATTTT. This gives the protein CASSVVGSDTQYF.

J is TRBJ1-1 and V is TRBV11-2; D not certain. The ends were cut back, 0 bases at V and 9 bases at J, with 8 bases in the middle. CDR3 length equals 12 residues. Germline-derived CDR1 and CDR2 are SGHAT and FQNNGV. The CDR3 loop is CASSLERDKAFF. CDR3 nucleotides: TGTGCCAGCAGCTTAGAGAGGGATAAAGCTTTCTTT.

The chain has TRBV18 and TRBJ2-1; no definite D call. V lost 0 bases and J 2 bases, leaving 14 bases between the germline ends. The CDR3 totals 17 residues. Germline V gene data show CDR1 as KGHSH and CDR2 as LQKENI. Written as DNA, the CDR3 is TGTGCCAGCTCACCACCGATCGGTAAACCCACCTACAATGAGCAGTTCTTC. It specifies CASSPPIGKPTYNEQFF.

The rearrangement joins TRBV30 to TRBJ1-5; possible D gene TRBD1, 5 bases. Germline V gene lookup returns CDR1 GTSNPN and CDR2 SVGIG (reference sequence). The CDR3 contains 14 residues. Trimming left V 5 bases short and J 2 bases short, with 13 bases between. The CDR3: CAWRGRAGNQPQHF. In DNA form, the CDR3 reads TGTGCCTGGCGGGGACGCGCGGGCAATCAGCCCCAGCATTTT.

The chain joins TRBV18 to TRBJ2-5, with a weak D call TRBD2 (6 bases). The CDR3 covers 14 residues. With 3 bases removed from V and 0 bases from J, the gap between germline ends came to 8 bases. Per germline, CDR1 KGHSH and CDR2 LQKENI. The chain's CDR3 is CASSPRGNQETQYF. The DNA for the CDR3 is TGTGCCAGCTCACCGCGGGGCAACCAAGAGACCCAGTACTTC.

V and J are TRBV7-8 and TRBJ1-4; D ambiguous. Germline V gene sequence: CDR1 SGHVS, CDR2 FQNEAQ. CDR3 length: 13 residues. Trimming left V 4 bases short and J 8 bases short, with 11 bases between. CDR3 region: CASSSQTGEKLFF. In DNA form, the CDR3 reads TGTGCCAGCAGCTCGCAGACTGGGGAAAAACTGTTTTTT.

The CDR3 nucleotides are TGTGCCAGCAGCCAGGGTGGGCTAGCCCGCAATGAGCAGTTCTTC. This sequence encodes CASSQGGLARNEQFF. This chain joins TRBV9 and TRBJ2-1; either TRBD1 or TRBD2 may supply D (5 bases each). The CDR3 consists of 15 residues. V was shortened by 4 bases and J by 6 bases, with 17 bases between the two germline ends. Germline CDR1 SGDLS, CDR2 YYNGEE. The entire variable domain, with the rest obtained from reference TRBV9 and TRBJ2-1, is as follows: DSGVTQTPKHLITATGQRVTLRCSPRSGDLSVYWYQQSLDQGLQFLIQYYNGEERAKGNILERFSAQQFPDLHSELNLSSLELGDSALYFCASSQGGLARNEQFFGPGTRLTVL.

This clone has only a few counts. This chain uses TRBV27 with TRBJ2-2; tentative D call: TRBD1 (6 bases). Germline CDR1 and CDR2: MNHEY and SMNVEV (reference sequence). CDR3 length: 16 amino acids. V was pared by 5 bases and J by 4 bases, with 17 bases between. CDR3 protein: CASSPRTVGSTGELFF. DNA of the CDR3: TGTGCCAGCAGTCCACGGACAGTGGGGTCCACCGGGGAGCTGTTTTTT.

This clone was found once. The gene calls are TRBV19 and TRBJ1-1, with a possible D match to TRBD1 (5 bases). Trimming took 5 bases from V and 11 from J, leaving 9 bases between them. Germline CDR1 reads LNHDA; CDR2 reads SQIVND (reference sequence). The CDR3 loop spans 10 amino acids. The CDR3 region has the DNA TGTGCCAGTAGTGGAGGGGAGGCTTTCTTT. This sequence encodes CASSGGEAFF.

This chain links TRBV10-3 with TRBJ2-7; D is unclear. The CDR3 spans 14 residues. Trimming pared 7 bases from V and 0 bases from J, leaving 13 bases between. Germline values: CDR1 ENHRY, CDR2 SYGVKD. CDR3 DNA: TGTGCCATCACCCCAGACGGAGACTCCTACGAGCAGTACTTC. This gives the protein CAITPDGDSYEQYF.

The rearrangement joins TRBV7-8 to TRBJ1-1, with D unresolved. This CDR3 region has 17 residues. The germline V gene encodes CDR1 SGHVS and CDR2 FQNEAQ. Trimming took off 5 bases at V and 1 base at J, with 20 bases between the two ends. CDR3 in amino acids: CASSQIRSPRANTEAFF. As DNA, the CDR3 is TGTGCCAGCAGCCAAATTAGGTCACCTCGGGCGAACACTGAAGCTTTCTTT.